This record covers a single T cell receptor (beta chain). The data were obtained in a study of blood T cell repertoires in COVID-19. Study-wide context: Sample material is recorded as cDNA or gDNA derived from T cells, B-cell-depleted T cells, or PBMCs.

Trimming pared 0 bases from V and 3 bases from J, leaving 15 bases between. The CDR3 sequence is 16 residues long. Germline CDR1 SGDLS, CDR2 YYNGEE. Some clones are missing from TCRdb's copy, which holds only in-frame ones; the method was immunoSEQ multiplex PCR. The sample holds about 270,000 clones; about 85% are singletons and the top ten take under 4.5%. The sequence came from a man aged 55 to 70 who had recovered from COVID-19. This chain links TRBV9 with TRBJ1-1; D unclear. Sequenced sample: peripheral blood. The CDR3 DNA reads TGTGCCAGCAGCGTAGGGGCAGAACTCTCGTACACTGAAGCTTTCTTT. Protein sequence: CASSVGAELSYTEAFF.